This TCR beta chain was profiled in a study of tumor and adjacent non-tumor tissue in lung cancer. Study summary: The patients, 10 to 11 men and roughly 5 women, were roughly 30 to 80 with stage I to III disease.

The template was RNA from unsorted bulk tissue. The normal lung tissue was taken more than 3 cm from the tumor edge. The CDR3 has 13 residues. Looked up from germline, CDR1 is MNHEY and CDR2 is SVGEGT. The library came from three nested PCR rounds adapted from ARM-PCR protocols. From the multiplex PCR reads, TCRdb called clonotypes with MiXCR, one entry per CDR3 protein. The sample has nearly 50,000 distinct CDR3 sequences, around 59% seen once. Study-wide results and limits: Higher tumor TCR diversity was associated with shorter survival. Top 100 clones took a larger repertoire share in normal lung.

Comments on this clonotype: The antigen remains undetermined. The junction departs from the called germline gene at one end, perhaps through a read error.

The specimen was distant non-tumor lung tissue. The sequence was obtained from an older woman with non-small cell lung cancer. The chain combines TRBV6-2 or TRBV6-3 with TRBJ2-3, with TRBD1 identical over 7 bases. The CDR3, as DNA: TGTGCCAGCAGTCGGGACAGTACAGGTACGCAGTATTTT. It translates to CASSRDSTGTQYF.